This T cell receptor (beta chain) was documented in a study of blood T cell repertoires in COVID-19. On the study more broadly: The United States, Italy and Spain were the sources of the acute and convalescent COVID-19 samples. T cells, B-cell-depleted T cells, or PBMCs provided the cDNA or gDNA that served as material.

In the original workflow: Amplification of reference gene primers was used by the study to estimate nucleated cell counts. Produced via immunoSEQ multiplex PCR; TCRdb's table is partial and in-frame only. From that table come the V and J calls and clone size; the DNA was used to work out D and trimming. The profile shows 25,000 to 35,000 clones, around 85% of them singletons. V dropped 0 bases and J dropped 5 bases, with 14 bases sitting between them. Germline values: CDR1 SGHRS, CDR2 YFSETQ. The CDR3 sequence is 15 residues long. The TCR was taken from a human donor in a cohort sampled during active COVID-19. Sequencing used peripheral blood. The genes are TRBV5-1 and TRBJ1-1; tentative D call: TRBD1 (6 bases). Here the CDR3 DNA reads TGCGCCAGCAGCTTGGCTCGGGGGGCTGGGACTGAAGCTTTCTTT. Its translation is CASSLARGAGTEAFF. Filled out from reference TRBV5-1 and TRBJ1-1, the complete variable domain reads KAGVTQTPRYLIKTRGQQVTLSCSPISGHRSVSWYQQTPGQGLQFLFEYFSETQRNKGNFPGRFSGRQFSNSRSEMNVSTLELGDSALYLCASSLARGAGTEAFFGQGTRLTVV.